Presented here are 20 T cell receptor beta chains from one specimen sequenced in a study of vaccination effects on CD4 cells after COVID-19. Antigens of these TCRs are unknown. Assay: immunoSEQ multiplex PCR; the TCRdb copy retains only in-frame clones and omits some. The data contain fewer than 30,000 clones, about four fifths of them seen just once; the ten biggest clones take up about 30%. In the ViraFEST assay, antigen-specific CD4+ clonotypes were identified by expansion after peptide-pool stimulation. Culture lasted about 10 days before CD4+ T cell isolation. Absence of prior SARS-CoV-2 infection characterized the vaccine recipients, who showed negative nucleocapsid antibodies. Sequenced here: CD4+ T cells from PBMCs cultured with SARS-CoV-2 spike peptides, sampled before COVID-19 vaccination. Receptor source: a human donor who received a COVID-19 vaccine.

This CDR3 is CASSRGPKPSYNEQFF. The CDR3, as DNA: TGTGCCAGTAGTAGGGGGCCCAAACCCTCCTACAATGAGCAGTTCTTC. V usage is TRBV19 and J usage is TRBJ2-1; D possibly corresponds to TRBD1 (6 bases). The germline CDR1 and CDR2 sequences are LNHDA and SQIVND (reference sequence). CDR3 size: 16 residues. Trimming took 4 bases from V and 0 from J, leaving 13 bases between them.

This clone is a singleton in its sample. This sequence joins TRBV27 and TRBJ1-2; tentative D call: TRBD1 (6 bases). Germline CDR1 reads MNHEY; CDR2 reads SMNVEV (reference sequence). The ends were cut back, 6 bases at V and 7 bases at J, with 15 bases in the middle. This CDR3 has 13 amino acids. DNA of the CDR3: TGTGCCAGCAGGATCGGGGGCCGGGGTGGCTACACCTTC. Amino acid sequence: CASRIGGRGGYTF.

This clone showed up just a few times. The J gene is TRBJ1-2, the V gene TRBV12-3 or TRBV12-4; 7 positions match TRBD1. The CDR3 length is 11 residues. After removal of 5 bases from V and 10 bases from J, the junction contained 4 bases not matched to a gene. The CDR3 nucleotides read TGTGCCAGCAGTCCTGGGACAGCCTACACCTTC. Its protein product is CASSPGTAYTF.

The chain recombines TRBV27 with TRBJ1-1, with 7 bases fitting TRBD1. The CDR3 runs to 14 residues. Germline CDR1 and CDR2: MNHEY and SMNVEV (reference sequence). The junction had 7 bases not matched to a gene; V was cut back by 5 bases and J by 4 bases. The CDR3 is CASSASAGGTEAFF. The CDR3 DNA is TGTGCCAGCAGTGCCTCCGCAGGGGGCACTGAAGCTTTCTTT.

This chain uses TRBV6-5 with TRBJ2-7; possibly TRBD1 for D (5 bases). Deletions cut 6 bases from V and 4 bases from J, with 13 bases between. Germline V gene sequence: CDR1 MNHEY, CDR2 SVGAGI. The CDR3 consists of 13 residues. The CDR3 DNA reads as TGTGCCAGCAGCTATCGTAGGGGATACGAGCAGTACTTC. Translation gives CASSYRRGYEQYF.

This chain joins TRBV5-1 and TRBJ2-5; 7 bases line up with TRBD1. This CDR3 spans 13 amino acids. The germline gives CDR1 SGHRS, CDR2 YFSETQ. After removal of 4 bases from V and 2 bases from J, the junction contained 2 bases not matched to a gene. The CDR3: CASSPGQQETQYF. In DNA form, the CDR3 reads TGCGCCAGCAGCCCGGGACAGCAAGAGACCCAGTACTTC.

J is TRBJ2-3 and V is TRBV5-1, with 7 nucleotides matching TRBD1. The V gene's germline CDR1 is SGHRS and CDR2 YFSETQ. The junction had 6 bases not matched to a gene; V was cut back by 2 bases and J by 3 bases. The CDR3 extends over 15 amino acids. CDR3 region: CASSFTGVSTDTQYF. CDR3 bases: TGCGCCAGCAGCTTTACAGGGGTTTCGACAGATACGCAGTATTTT. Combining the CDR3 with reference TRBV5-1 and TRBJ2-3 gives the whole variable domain KAGVTQTPRYLIKTRGQQVTLSCSPISGHRSVSWYQQTPGQGLQFLFEYFSETQRNKGNFPGRFSGRQFSNSRSEMNVSTLELGDSALYLCASSFTGVSTDTQYFGPGTRLTVL.

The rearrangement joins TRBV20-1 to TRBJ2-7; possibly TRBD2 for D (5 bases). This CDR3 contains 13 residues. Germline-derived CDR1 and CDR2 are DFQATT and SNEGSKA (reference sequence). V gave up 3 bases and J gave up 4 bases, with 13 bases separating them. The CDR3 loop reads CSASNPGEYEQYF. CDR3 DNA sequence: TGCAGTGCTAGTAATCCCGGGGAATACGAGCAGTACTTC.

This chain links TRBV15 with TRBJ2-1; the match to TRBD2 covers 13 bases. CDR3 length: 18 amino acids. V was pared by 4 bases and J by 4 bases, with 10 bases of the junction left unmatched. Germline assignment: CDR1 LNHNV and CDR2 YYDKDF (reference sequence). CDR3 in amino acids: CATSTTSGGKVKYNEQFF. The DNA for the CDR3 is TGTGCCACCAGCACGACTAGCGGGGGGAAAGTTAAATACAATGAGCAGTTCTTC.

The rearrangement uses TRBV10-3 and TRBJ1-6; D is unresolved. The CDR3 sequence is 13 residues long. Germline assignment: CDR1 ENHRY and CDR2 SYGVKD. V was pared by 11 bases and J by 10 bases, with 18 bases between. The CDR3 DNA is TGTGCCGCCAGACACCCTCCGGACTCACCCCTCCACTTT. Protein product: CAARHPPDSPLHF.

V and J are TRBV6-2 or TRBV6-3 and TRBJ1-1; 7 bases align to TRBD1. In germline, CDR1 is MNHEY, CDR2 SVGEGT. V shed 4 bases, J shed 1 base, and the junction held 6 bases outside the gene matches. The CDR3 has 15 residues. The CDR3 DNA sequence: TGTGCCAGCAGTTCGCACAGGGGCAAGAACACTGAAGCTTTCTTT. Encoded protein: CASSSHRGKNTEAFF.

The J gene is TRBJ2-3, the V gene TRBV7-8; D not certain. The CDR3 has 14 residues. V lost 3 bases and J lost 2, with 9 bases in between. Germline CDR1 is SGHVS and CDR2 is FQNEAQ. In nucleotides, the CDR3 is TGTGCCAGCAGCTTGCGGCGCTTCACAGATACGCAGTATTTT. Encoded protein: CASSLRRFTDTQYF. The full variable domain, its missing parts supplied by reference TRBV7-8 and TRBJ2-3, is GAGVSQSPRYKVAKRGQDVALRCDPISGHVSLFWYQQALGQGPEFLTYFQNEAQLDKSGLPSDRFFAERPEGSVSTLKIQRTQQEDSAVYLCASSLRRFTDTQYFGPGTRLTVL.

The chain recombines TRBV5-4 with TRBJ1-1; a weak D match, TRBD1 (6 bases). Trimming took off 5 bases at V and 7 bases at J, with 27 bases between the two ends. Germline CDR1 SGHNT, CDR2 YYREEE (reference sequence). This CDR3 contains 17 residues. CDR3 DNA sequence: TGTGCCAGCAGGCCTTGGGGGAGGGGGAACAGCGGGAGTGAAGCTTTCTTT. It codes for CASRPWGRGNSGSEAFF. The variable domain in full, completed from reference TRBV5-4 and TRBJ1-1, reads ETGVTQSPTHLIKTRGQQVTLRCSSQSGHNTVSWYQQALGQGPQFIFQYYREEENGRGNFPPRFSGLQFPNYSSELNVNALELDDSALYLCASRPWGRGNSGSEAFFGQGTRLTVV.

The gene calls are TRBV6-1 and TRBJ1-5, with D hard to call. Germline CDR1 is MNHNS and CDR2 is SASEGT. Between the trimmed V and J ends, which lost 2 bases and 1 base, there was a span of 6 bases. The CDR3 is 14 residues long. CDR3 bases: TGTGCCAGCAGTGAATTAGACAGCAATCAGCCCCAGCATTTT. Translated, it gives CASSELDSNQPQHF.

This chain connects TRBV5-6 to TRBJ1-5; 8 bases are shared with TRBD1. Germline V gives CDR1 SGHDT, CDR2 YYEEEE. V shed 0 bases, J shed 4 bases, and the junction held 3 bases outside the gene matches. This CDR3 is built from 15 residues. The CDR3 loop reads CASSLVRQGNQPQHF. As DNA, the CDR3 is TGTGCCAGCAGCTTGGTCAGACAGGGGAATCAGCCCCAGCATTTT.

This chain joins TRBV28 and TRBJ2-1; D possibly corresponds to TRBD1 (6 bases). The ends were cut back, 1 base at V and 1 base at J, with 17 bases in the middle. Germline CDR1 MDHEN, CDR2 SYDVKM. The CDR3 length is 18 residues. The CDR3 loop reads CASSLSLSRGSSYNEQFF. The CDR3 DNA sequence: TGTGCCAGCAGTTTATCCCTATCTAGGGGGAGTTCCTACAATGAGCAGTTCTTC.

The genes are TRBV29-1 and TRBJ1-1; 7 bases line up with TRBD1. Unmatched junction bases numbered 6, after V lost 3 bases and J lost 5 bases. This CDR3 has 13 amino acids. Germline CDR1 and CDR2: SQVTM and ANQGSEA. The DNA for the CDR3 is TGCAGCGTTGAGGCAATGACAGGGACTGAAGCTTTCTTT. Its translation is CSVEAMTGTEAFF.

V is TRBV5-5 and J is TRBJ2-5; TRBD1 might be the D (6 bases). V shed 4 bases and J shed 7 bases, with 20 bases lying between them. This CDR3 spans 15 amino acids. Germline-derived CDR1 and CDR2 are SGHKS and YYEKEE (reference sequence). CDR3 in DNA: TGTGCCAGCAGCCCCGTAACAGGGCACTTGGGGACCCAGTACTTC. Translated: CASSPVTGHLGTQYF. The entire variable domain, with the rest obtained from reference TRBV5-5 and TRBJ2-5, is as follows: DAGVTQSPTHLIKTRGQQVTLRCSPISGHKSVSWYQQVLGQGPQFIFQYYEKEERGRGNFPDRFSARQFPNYSSELNVNALLLGDSALYLCASSPVTGHLGTQYFGPGTRLLVL.

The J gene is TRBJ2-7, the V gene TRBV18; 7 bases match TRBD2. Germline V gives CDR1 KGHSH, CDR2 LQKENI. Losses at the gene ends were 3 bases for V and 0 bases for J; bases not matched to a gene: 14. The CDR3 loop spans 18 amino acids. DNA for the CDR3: TGTGCCAGCTCACCCCGGGCGGGGGATGGCTTACGCTCCTACGAGCAGTACTTC. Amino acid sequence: CASSPRAGDGLRSYEQYF.

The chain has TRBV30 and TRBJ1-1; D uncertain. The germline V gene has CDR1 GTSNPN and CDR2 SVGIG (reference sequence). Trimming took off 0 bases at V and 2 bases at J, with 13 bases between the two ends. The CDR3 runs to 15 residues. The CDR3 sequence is CAWSVGPGSNTEAFF. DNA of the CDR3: TGTGCCTGGAGTGTAGGGCCTGGATCTAACACTGAAGCTTTCTTT.